This TCR beta chain appears in the sequencing data of a study of tumor and adjacent non-tumor tissue in lung cancer. Study as a whole: Samples averaged roughly 4 million productive TCRbeta reads each. Overall study results and limits: Significantly higher TCR diversity was found in tumor than normal lung.

There are 16 residues in the CDR3. V gave up 4 bases and J gave up 5 bases, with 20 bases separating them. The germline V gene encodes CDR1 ENHRY and CDR2 SYGVKD. No cell sorting was done before RNA was extracted from the tissue. Concerning this clonotype itself: Its antigen is not known. Given the absence of the conserved phenylalanine or tryptophan at the CDR3 end, a read error is likely.

A modified ARM-PCR protocol with three rounds of nested PCR amplified TCRbeta. TCRdb redid the calling of the multiplex PCR reads with MiXCR, one entry per CDR3 protein. The sample lists 130,000 or so distinct CDR3 sequences; 66% were seen once. The specimen sequenced was lung tumor tissue. The chain combines TRBV10-3 with TRBJ2-5; D possibly corresponds to TRBD1 (7 bases). This TCR was sampled from a young man with non-small cell lung cancer. The CDR3 DNA reads TGTGCCATCAGTGCTGGGAACAGGGGAGGAGGGGAGACCCAGTACGTC. It yields the protein CAISAGNRGGGETQYV.